Listed here is a single T cell receptor beta chain. There is no known antigen for this receptor. No base-level quality is on record; no much larger clone is a single base apart. The sample is drawn from a study of response to subunit inactivated influenza vaccine listed by TCRdb under 2018. In terms of the full investigation: Deep quantitative T cell receptor repertoire profiling was used in the study to track responses to a trivalent subunit inactivated influenza vaccine. What the research found in general, with its limitations: The authors proposed that each seasonal influenza vaccination may bring in only a limited number of new T cells.

Preparation of the library involved RT-PCR. Sequenced on an Illumina HiSeq 2500. TCRdb took the public reads, trimmed them with fastp at Q25, ran MiXCR for clone calling and kept in-frame beta chains. Identical CDR3 protein sequences are pooled into one entry, listed with their most common genes and DNA. For this sample the table gives approximately 500,000 distinct CDR3 sequences, of which around 21% were detected only once. The ten biggest clones cover approximately 2.9% of the sample. CDR1 SGHTA and CDR2 FQGNSA were looked up in the germline V gene. The CDR3 goes from the cysteine to the phenylalanine over 15 residues. CDR3 DNA only is kept here, 45 bases in frame from base 1. A distance of 13 bases separates the germline ends of V and J, which lose 7 bases and 0 bases respectively. These data also featured in a second study, about T cells expressing NK-cell markers. The second study reports: The TCR beta cDNA libraries were made using 5'RACE template switching, a step that added both a universal primer site and unique molecular identifiers. Seven or eight donors provided sorted CD3+CD56+NKG2C+, CD3+CD56+NKG2C- and CD3+CD56-NKG2C+ T-cell subsets, whose TCR beta-chain repertoires were profiled. Seven of the eight sequenced donors were HCMV-seropositive and one was HCMV-seronegative. To restrict sorting to alphabetaTCR-expressing T cells, an anti-gammadeltaTCR antibody was added in several experiments. In several donors, the dominant CD3+CD56+NKG2C+ clonotypes were found to rank among the top 10 CD8+ clonotypes and to make up about 1.0-7.0% of CD8+ T cells. Those dominant clonotypes were again the most abundant among CD3+CD56-NKG2C+ cells in a handful of donors, at about 25-65%. Whether the expanded NKG2C-expressing T cell clones were specific for HCMV antigens was left unclear. All eight donors whose samples were sequenced were randomly selected healthy volunteers, three of them men and five women. To determine HCMV serostatus, a commercial ELISA kit was used to detect HCMV-specific IgG in serum. Peripheral blood mononuclear cells were isolated from blood by Ficoll density gradient centrifugation. Magnetic immunoseparation with Miltenyi isolation kits was used to isolate CD4+ and CD8+ T cells from PBMC. cDNA synthesis was primed from the TCR beta constant segment and was followed by two successive PCR amplification steps. Sequencing of the libraries produced 2 x 150 bp reads on Illumina HiSeq 2000/2500, MiSeq or NextSeq. MIGEC was used to demultiplex reads and group the reads by UMI, and MiTCR was used to assemble and quantify clonotypes. To remove erroneous sequences, TCR cDNA sequences were retained only when supported by two or more reads. The tcR package was used for downstream repertoire analysis, and clonotypes were matched across fractions by CDR3 nucleotide sequence plus V segment. VDJmatch was used to annotate antigen specificity against VDJdb, with one amino acid substitution in CDR3 permitted.

The chain was built from TRBV7-2 and TRBJ2-1, and perhaps TRBD2 as D gene, on 6 matching bases. The sequences come from CD4+ T cells sorted from PBMCs, collected roughly 12 days after vaccination. The receptor was isolated from a man aged 50-60 years who received an inactivated influenza vaccine. Donor details come from another sample of the same person, matched by shared clones. The base sequence is TGTGCCAGCACTTTAGCGGCCAGCTCCTACAATGAGCAGTTCTTC. It codes for CASTLAASSYNEQFF.